A selection of T cell receptor beta chains follows, all from one sample in a study of shared clonotypes between healthy human individuals. Clones were sequenced by immunoSEQ multiplex PCR, and TCRdb holds only the in-frame ones, with some missing. The data show roughly 890,000 clones, 80% to 95% seen once. Sequenced material: naive CD8+ T cells sorted from blood. Source of these receptors: a man aged 25 to 40 in good health. Each CDR3 is given with its conserved first and last residue. D genes are given only for firm matches. Some rows have no size entry. The others give once, few or many, or a class for an expanded clone.

12 TRBJ2-1 NA few TRBV5-5 TGTGCCAGCAGCGTGGACTCAACCCAGGAGTTCTTC CASSVDSTQEFF
13 TRBJ2-1 NA once TRBV7-3 TGTGCCAGCAGCTTACGCCAAGGAAATGAGCAGTTCTTC CASSLRQGNEQFF
14 TRBJ2-1 TRBD2 NA TRBV29-1 TGCAGCGAAGATCACGGGACTAACTACAATGAGCAGTTCTTC CSEDHGTNYNEQFF
13 TRBJ1-5 NA NA TRBV19 TGTGCCAGTATTCGGGACATCGGCCAGCCCCAGCATTTT CASIRDIGQPQHF
13 TRBJ2-7 NA few TRBV6-6 TGTGCCAGCAGTTACGCTAACTCCTACGAGCAGTACTTC CASSYANSYEQYF
13 TRBJ1-4 NA NA TRBV11-2 TGTGCCAGCAGCTTCGGCGTTTTAGAAAAACTGTTTTTT CASSFGVLEKLFF
14 TRBJ1-5 NA NA TRBV27 TGTGCCAGCAGTTTACAACAGTACAATCAGCCCCAGCATTTT CASSLQQYNQPQHF
15 TRBJ2-5 TRBD2 NA TRBV5-8 TGTGCCAGCAGCTTAGGACTAGCGGGAGGGGAGACCCAGTACTTC CASSLGLAGGETQYF
16 TRBJ2-7 TRBD1 NA TRBV7-6 TGTGCCAGCAGCTTATTATCGGGACAGCCCACCTACGAGCAGTACTTC CASSLLSGQPTYEQYF
15 TRBJ1-3 NA NA TRBV25-1 TGTGCCAGCGTCAGGGGTGATGGGTCTGGAAACACCATATATTTT CASVRGDGSGNTIYF
16 TRBJ2-3 TRBD2 NA TRBV28 TGTGCCAGCAGAGATAAAGCGGGAGGACCCACAGATACGCAGTATTTT CASRDKAGGPTDTQYF
18 TRBJ2-1 NA once TRBV11-1 TGTGCCAGCAGCCAGCAGAGCTTAGCACATAGCTCCTACAATGAGCAGTTCTTC CASSQQSLAHSSYNEQFF
17 TRBJ2-1 TRBD2 NA TRBV29-1 TGCAGCGTTGAAGACCGCCTCAAGCGGGAGGGTGACACTGAGCAGTTCTTC CSVEDRLKREGDTEQFF
13 TRBJ2-1 TRBD2 NA TRBV7-9 TGTGCCACCCGTGGCGGGACTAGCCCCAAGCAGTTCTTC CATRGGTSPKQFF
16 TRBJ1-1 NA NA TRBV7-6 TGTGCCAGCAGCTTATCCCAGGGTGGGGCGAGCACTGAAGCTTTCTTT CASSLSQGGASTEAFF
15 TRBJ2-4 NA once TRBV5-8 TGTGCCAGCAGCCCCTTCCGGCAGTCCAAAAACATTCAGTACTTC CASSPFRQSKNIQYF
15 TRBJ1-1 NA NA TRBV6-6 TGTGCCAGCAGTTACTCACGGGAAAGGGACTCTGAAGCTTTCTTT CASSYSRERDSEAFF
10 TRBJ2-3 NA NA TRBV9 TGTGCCAGCAGCGGGGGGACGCAGTATTTT CASSGGTQYF
11 TRBJ2-7 NA NA TRBV5-5 TGTGCCAGCAGCTTCAGCTACGAGCAGTACTTC CASSFSYEQYF
15 TRBJ2-2 TRBD1 NA TRBV9 TGTGCCAGCAGCTCCGGGACAGCAGCCACCGGGGAGCTGTTTTTT CASSSGTAATGELFF
13 TRBJ1-1 NA NA TRBV30 TGTGCCTGGAGCCTTCAGGGAGGCACTGAAGCTTTCTTT CAWSLQGGTEAFF